This T cell receptor (beta chain) was recorded in a study of T cell responses to AZD1222 COVID-19 vaccine. As for the study in general: The analysis combined second doses at about 4 or about 12 weeks. Findings and limits, study-wide: Females made up more of the donors, who were largely white British, and clonal diversity may have come out too low. The study sampled repertoires only after the peak T cell response.

V lost 1 base, J lost 6 bases, and 8 bases stayed unmatched. Germline-derived CDR1 and CDR2 are LGHNA and YSLEER. The CDR3 consists of 15 residues. Assay: immunoSEQ multiplex PCR; the TCRdb copy retains only in-frame clones and omits some. The repertoire includes about 120,000 clones, approximately 89% of them detected once, and 5% to 6% sits in the top ten. Note on this clone: Its antigen is not identified.

The V gene is TRBV4-3, the J gene TRBJ2-7; 8 nucleotides agree with TRBD1. Sequencing used peripheral blood, obtained on day 0 of AZD1222 vaccination. The clonotype was recovered from an adult in good health. The CDR3 bases are TGCGCCAGCAGCCAAGCCAACAGGGGGATGGGCGAGCAGTACTTC. Amino acid sequence: CASSQANRGMGEQYF.